This TCR beta chain appears in the sequencing data of a study of CD8 T cells in ankylosing spondylitis. Notes on this clonotype: Its target is unknown.

Findings of the study overall: The study looked at matched synovial fluid samples from ankylosing spondylitis patients. Disease-linked clones were reported to be significantly enriched there. Reports of some motif variants in reactive arthritis synovial fluid and blood predate this one.

The CDR3 runs to 11 residues. Germline V gene data show CDR1 as DFQATT and CDR2 as SNEGSKA (reference sequence). Trimming stripped 3 bases from V and 7 bases from J, with 10 bases between. Each TCR beta library was made by quantitative 5'-RACE that incorporated molecular barcodes. In TCRdb, the 5' RACE reads were re-called with MiXCR into one record per CDR3 protein. The repertoire holds some 270,000 distinct CDR3 sequences, with roughly 18% as singletons. This rearrangement joins TRBV20-1 to TRBJ2-7; D gene unclear. Sequencing input: blood, either unsorted or a sorted T cell fraction (not recorded which). This receptor was identified in a male donor with ankylosing spondylitis or in good health (not recorded which). The CDR3 loop reads CSASDTFEQYF. CDR3 DNA: TGCAGTGCTAGTGATACTTTTGAGCAGTACTTC.